The clone carrying this T cell receptor (beta chain) was detected ten times or more. Unique molecular identifiers featured in how the TCRbeta library was prepared. MiXCR was run by TCRdb on the PCR reads, yielding one entry per CDR3 protein. In the table there are about 610,000 distinct CDR3 sequences, over 9.5% of which are singletons. These data are taken from a study of T-cell reconstitution after alpha-beta-depleted transplantation in children. Germline CDR1 reads SQVTM; CDR2 reads ANQGSEA. CDR3 length: 14 residues. V dropped 6 bases and J dropped 4 bases, with 16 bases sitting between them. The specimen comprised PBMCs from the stem cell graft donor, sampled from the stem cell graft. The sequence was collected from a human donor who donated a stem cell graft to a child with acute myeloid leukemia. The V gene is TRBV29-1, the J gene TRBJ2-1, with D tentatively TRBD1 or TRBD2 (5 bases each). In nucleotides, the CDR3 is TGCAGCGTGCAACTGGTGAGGGGTTACAATGAGCAGTTCTTC. It is translated as CSVQLVRGYNEQFF.